The 13 T cell receptor beta chains listed next were all sequenced from one sample in a study of T cell responses to AZD1222 COVID-19 vaccine. Measured with immunoSEQ multiplex PCR; TCRdb has only the in-frame clones, and not every one. The data show roughly 100,000 clones, around 92% seen once. This specimen was peripheral blood, taken on day 0 of AZD1222 vaccination. These receptors came from an adult in good health.

CDR3 in DNA: TGTGCCAGCAGCCAGATGACAGGAAACACCATATATTTT. Protein: CASSQMTGNTIYF. The V gene is TRBV3-1 (or the pseudogene TRBV3-2), the J gene TRBJ1-3; D is unclear. Trimming stripped 3 bases from V and 4 bases from J, with 7 bases between. The CDR3 contains 13 residues. The germline gives CDR1 LGHDT, CDR2 YNNKEL (reference sequence).

V is TRBV7-3 and J is TRBJ2-5; no firm D call. Looked up from germline, CDR1 is SGHTA and CDR2 is FQGTGA. Trimming stripped 2 bases from V and 5 bases from J, with 9 bases between. This CDR3 region has 13 residues. CDR3 DNA sequence: TGTGCCAGCAGCTTAGGCCGGAAGGAGACCCAGTACTTC. Encoded protein: CASSLGRKETQYF.

V is TRBV11-2 and J is TRBJ1-1; no clear D gene. The CDR3 is made up of 12 amino acids. CDR1 and CDR2 from the germline V gene are SGHAT and FQNNGV. Trimming removed 5 bases at V and 8 bases at J, with 12 bases between. In DNA, the CDR3 is TGTGCCAGCAGCCTATTAGGGTTCGAAGCTTTCTTT. It translates to CASSLLGFEAFF.

The chain is built from TRBV9 and TRBJ2-3; 7 bases are a match to TRBD2. CDR3 size: 15 residues. V lost 4 bases, J lost 1 base, and 6 bases stayed unmatched. Germline V gene lookup returns CDR1 SGDLS and CDR2 YYNGEE. CDR3 in amino acids: CASSPRLARTDTQYF. The CDR3, as DNA: TGTGCCAGCAGCCCCCGACTAGCCCGCACAGATACGCAGTATTTT.

The genes are TRBV28 and TRBJ2-1, with TRBD2 identical over 16 bases. With V trimmed by 5 bases and J by 9 bases, 4 bases remained unmatched. CDR3 length: 15 residues. Germline V gene lookup returns CDR1 MDHEN and CDR2 SYDVKM. The chain's CDR3 is CASSPGTSGRAEQFF. CDR3 in DNA: TGTGCCAGCAGTCCCGGGACTAGCGGGAGGGCTGAGCAGTTCTTC.

This chain uses TRBV28 with TRBJ1-1; D not resolved. The germline V and J ends were trimmed by 7 bases and 2 bases, with 11 bases remaining between them. The germline CDR1 and CDR2 sequences are MDHEN and SYDVKM. The CDR3 is 13 amino acids. This CDR3 reads CASTSGSNTEAFF. CDR3 sequence (DNA): TGTGCCAGCACCTCGGGGTCCAACACTGAAGCTTTCTTT.

J is TRBJ2-1 and V is TRBV4-1; D remains unclear. V was clipped by 0 bases and J by 0 bases, with 9 bases between them. The CDR3 sequence is 16 residues long. CDR1 is MGHRA and CDR2 is YSYEKL in the germline V gene. CDR3 nucleotide sequence: TGCGCCAGCAGCCAAGATGGCTACCGCTCCTACAATGAGCAGTTCTTC. Residues: CASSQDGYRSYNEQFF.

V gene TRBV30 combines with J gene TRBJ2-1; 9 bases are a match to TRBD2. Germline lookup yields CDR1 GTSNPN and CDR2 SVGIG (reference sequence). Trimming took 0 bases from V and 6 from J; bases not matched to a gene: 6. This CDR3 region has 15 residues. For the CDR3, the DNA is TGTGCCTGGAGTGTCGGGACTAGCCTTTCCAATGAGCAGTTCTTC. This sequence encodes CAWSVGTSLSNEQFF.

The DNA for the CDR3 is TGTGCCAGCAGCTTAGGAGATTGGACGGTCATGAACACTGAAGCTTTCTTT. This sequence encodes CASSLGDWTVMNTEAFF. The rearrangement links TRBV11-2 to TRBJ1-1; D not resolved. Trimming removed 1 base from V and 0 bases from J, with 15 bases in between. This CDR3 comprises 17 residues. Germline V lookup: CDR1 SGHAT, CDR2 FQNNGV.

This clone was detected once. The chain couples TRBV11-2 to TRBJ1-1; a possible D gene is TRBD1 (5 bases). Germline CDR1 is SGHAT and CDR2 is FQNNGV. Trimming removed 5 bases at V and 4 bases at J, with 17 bases between. The CDR3 sequence is 15 residues long. The CDR3 nucleotides are TGTGCCAGCAGCCACGGTGGCCAGGGAGGCACTGAAGCTTTCTTT. Its protein is CASSHGGQGGTEAFF.

The CDR3 DNA reads TGTGCCAGCTCACCAGGTATCACCGGGCCCAGGGATGAGCAGTTCTTC. Translated, it gives CASSPGITGPRDEQFF. This rearrangement joins TRBV18 to TRBJ2-1, with a possible D match to TRBD1 (5 bases). This CDR3 region has 16 residues. Germline V gene data show CDR1 as KGHSH and CDR2 as LQKENI. V lost 2 bases, J lost 8 bases, and 19 bases lay in between.

The chain combines TRBV7-9 with TRBJ2-1, with 8 bases aligning to TRBD2. Per germline, CDR1 SEHNR and CDR2 FQNEAQ (reference sequence). The CDR3 consists of 14 residues. V shed 0 bases and J 7 bases; nucleotides not matched to a gene: 2. The CDR3 region is CASSLAGTRNEQFF. The CDR3 DNA reads as TGTGCCAGCAGCTTAGCCGGGACTAGGAATGAGCAGTTCTTC.

The chain links TRBV19 to TRBJ2-2; possibly TRBD1 or TRBD2 for D (5 bases each). Germline CDR1 reads LNHDA; CDR2 reads SQIVND (reference sequence). V was shortened by 6 bases and J by 2 bases, with 16 bases between the two germline ends. This CDR3 comprises 16 residues. The CDR3 spells CASRDRPGQNTGELFF. The CDR3 nucleotides are TGTGCCAGTAGGGATCGACCGGGGCAAAACACCGGGGAGCTGTTTTTT.